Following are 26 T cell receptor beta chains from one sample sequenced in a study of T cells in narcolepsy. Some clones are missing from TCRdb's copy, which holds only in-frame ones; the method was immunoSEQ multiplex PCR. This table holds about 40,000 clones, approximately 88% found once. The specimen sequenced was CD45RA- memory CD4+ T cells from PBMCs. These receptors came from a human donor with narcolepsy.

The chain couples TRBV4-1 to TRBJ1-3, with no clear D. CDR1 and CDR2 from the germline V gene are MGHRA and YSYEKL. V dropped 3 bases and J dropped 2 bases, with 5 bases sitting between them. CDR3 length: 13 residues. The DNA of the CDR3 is TGCGCCAGCAGCCATATTCCTGGAAACACCATATATTTT. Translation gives CASSHIPGNTIYF.

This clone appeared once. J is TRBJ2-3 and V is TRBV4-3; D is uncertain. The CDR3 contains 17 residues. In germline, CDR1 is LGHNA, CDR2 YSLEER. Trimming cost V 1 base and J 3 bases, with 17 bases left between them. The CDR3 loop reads CASSQGSASRTTDTQYF. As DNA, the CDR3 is TGCGCCAGCAGCCAAGGTTCGGCCAGCCGGACGACAGATACGCAGTATTTT.

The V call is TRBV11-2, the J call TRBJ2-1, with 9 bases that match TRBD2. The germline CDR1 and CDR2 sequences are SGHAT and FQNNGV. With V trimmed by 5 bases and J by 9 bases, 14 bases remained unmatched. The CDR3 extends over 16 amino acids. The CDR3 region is CASSPRLAADGSEQFF. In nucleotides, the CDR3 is TGTGCCAGCAGCCCGCGACTAGCGGCAGACGGGAGTGAGCAGTTCTTC.

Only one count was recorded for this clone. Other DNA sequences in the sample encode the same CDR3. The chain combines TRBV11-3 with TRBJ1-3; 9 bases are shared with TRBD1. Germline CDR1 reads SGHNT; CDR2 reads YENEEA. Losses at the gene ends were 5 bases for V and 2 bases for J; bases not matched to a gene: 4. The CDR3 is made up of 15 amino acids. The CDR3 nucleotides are TGTGCCAGCAGCCCGGGACAGGGTCCTGGAAACACCATATATTTT. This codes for CASSPGQGPGNTIYF. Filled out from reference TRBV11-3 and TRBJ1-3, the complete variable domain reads EAGVVQSPRYKIIEKKQPVAFWCNPISGHNTLYWYLQNLGQGPELLIRYENEEAVDDSQLPKDRFSAERLKGVDSTLKIQPAELGDSAVYLCASSPGQGPGNTIYFGEGSWLTVV.

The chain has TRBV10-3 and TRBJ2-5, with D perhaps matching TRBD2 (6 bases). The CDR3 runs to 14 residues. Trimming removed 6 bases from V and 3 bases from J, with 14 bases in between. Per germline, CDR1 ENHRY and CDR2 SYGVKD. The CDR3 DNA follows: TGTGCCATCAGCCCCTCCGGGAGAGAAGAGACCCAGTACTTC. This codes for CAISPSGREETQYF.

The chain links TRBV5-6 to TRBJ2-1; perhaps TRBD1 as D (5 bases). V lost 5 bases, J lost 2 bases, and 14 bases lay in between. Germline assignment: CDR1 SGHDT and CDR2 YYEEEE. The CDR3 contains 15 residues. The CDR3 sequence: CASSFKGQPYNEQFF. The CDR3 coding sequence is TGTGCCAGCAGTTTCAAGGGGCAGCCCTACAATGAGCAGTTCTTC.

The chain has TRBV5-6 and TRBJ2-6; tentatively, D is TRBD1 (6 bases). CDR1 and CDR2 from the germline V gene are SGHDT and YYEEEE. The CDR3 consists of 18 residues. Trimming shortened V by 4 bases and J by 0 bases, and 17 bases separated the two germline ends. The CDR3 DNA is TGTGCCAGCAGCAGCACAGGACAGTATACCTCTGGGGCCAACGTCCTGACTTTC. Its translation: CASSSTGQYTSGANVLTF.

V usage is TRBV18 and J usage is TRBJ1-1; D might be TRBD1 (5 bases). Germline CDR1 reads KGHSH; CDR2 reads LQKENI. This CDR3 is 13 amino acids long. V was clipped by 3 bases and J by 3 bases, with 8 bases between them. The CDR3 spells CASSPGPDTEAFF. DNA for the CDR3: TGTGCCAGCTCACCGGGGCCGGACACTGAAGCTTTCTTT.

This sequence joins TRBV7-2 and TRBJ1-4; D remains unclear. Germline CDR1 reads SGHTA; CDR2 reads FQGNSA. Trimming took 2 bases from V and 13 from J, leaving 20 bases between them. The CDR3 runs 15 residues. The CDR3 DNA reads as TGTGCCAGCAGCTTAACGGCAGGCACCCCGACGGGACTGTTTTTT. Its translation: CASSLTAGTPTGLFF.

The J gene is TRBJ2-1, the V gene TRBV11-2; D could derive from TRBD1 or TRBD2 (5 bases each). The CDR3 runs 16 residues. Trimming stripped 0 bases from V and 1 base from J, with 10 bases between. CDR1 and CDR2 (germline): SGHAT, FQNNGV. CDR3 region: CASSLDRDGSYNEQFF. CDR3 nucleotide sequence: TGTGCCAGCAGCTTAGACCGGGACGGGTCCTACAATGAGCAGTTCTTC.

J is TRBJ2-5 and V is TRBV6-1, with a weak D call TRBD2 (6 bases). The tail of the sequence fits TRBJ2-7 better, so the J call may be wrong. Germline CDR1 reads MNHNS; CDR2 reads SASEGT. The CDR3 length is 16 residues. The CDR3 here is CASSEASGAGRYEQYF. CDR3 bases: TGTGCCAGCAGTGAAGCGTCCGGGGCGGGGCGCTACGAGCAGTACTTC.

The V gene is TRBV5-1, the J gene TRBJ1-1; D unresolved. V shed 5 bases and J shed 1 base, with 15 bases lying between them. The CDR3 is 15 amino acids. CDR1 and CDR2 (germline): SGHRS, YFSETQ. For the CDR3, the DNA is TGCGCCAGCAGATCCCCTAAATCGGGGAACACTGAAGCTTTCTTT. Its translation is CASRSPKSGNTEAFF.

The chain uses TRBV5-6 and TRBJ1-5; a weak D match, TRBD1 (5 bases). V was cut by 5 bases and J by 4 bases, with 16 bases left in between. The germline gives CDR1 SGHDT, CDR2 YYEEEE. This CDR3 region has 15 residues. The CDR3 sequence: CASRRAYDSNQPQHF. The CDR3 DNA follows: TGTGCCAGCAGAAGGGCTTATGACAGTAATCAGCCCCAGCATTTT.

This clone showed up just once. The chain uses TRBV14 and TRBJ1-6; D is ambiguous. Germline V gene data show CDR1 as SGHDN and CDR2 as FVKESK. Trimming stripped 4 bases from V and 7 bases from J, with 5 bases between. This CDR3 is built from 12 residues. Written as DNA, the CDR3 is TGTGCCAGCAGCCTGCTGAATTCACCCCTCCACTTT. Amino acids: CASSLLNSPLHF. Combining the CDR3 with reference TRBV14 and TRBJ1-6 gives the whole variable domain EAGVTQFPSHSVIEKGQTVTLRCDPISGHDNLYWYRRVMGKEIKFLLHFVKESKQDESGMPNNRFLAERTGGTYSTLKVQPAELEDSGVYFCASSLLNSPLHFGNGTRLTVT.

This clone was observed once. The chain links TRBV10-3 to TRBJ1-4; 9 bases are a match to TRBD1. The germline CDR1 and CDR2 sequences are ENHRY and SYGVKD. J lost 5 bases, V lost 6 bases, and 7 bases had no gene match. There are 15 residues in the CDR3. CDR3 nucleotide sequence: TGTGCCATCAGCTCCCGGGACAGGGCAAATGAAAAACTGTTTTTT. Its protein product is CAISSRDRANEKLFF.

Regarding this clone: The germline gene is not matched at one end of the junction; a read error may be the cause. The CDR3 bases are TGTGCTAGCACCAAAGAACCCGGGACGCAAGAGACCCAGTACTTC. Its translation: CASTKEPGTQETQYF. The chain is built from TRBV7-7 and TRBJ2-5; D possibly matches TRBD1 or TRBD2 (5 bases each). Germline CDR1 and CDR2: SSHAT and FNYEAQ (reference sequence). CDR3 length equals 15 residues.

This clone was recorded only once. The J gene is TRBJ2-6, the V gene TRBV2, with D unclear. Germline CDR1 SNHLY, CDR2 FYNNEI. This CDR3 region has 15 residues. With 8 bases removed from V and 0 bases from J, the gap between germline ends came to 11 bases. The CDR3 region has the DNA TGTGCCAGCTCGGCCGAGGTCTCTGGGGCCAACGTCCTGACTTTC. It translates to CASSAEVSGANVLTF.

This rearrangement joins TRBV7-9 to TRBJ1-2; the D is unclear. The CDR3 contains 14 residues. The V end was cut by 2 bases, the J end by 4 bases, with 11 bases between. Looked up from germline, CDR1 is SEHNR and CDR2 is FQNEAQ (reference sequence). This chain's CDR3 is CASSLWPPSYGYTF. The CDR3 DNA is TGTGCCAGCAGCTTATGGCCCCCGAGCTATGGCTACACCTTC.

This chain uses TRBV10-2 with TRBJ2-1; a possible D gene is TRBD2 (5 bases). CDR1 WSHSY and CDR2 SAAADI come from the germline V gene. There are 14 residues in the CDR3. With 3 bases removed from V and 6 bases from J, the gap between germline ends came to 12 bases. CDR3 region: CASSDGGLINEQFF. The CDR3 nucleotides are TGCGCCAGCAGTGACGGAGGACTGATCAATGAGCAGTTCTTC.

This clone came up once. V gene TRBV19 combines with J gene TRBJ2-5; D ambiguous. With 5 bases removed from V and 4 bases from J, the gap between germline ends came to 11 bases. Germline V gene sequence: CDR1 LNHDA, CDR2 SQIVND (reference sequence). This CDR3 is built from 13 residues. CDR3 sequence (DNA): TGTGCCAGTAGTGTGGGTCAACGAGAGACCCAGTACTTC. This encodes CASSVGQRETQYF.

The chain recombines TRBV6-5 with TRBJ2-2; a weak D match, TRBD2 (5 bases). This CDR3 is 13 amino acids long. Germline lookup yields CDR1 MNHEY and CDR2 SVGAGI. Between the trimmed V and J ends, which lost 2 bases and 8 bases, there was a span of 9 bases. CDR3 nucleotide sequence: TGTGCCAGCAGTTACCCGGACTGGGGGGAGCTGTTTTTT. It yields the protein CASSYPDWGELFF.

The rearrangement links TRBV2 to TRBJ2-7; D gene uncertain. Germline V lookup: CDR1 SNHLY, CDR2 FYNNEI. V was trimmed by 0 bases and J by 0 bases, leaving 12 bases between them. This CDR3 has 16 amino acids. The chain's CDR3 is CASSEAETPNSYEQYF. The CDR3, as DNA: TGTGCCAGCAGTGAAGCCGAAACACCAAACTCCTACGAGCAGTACTTC.

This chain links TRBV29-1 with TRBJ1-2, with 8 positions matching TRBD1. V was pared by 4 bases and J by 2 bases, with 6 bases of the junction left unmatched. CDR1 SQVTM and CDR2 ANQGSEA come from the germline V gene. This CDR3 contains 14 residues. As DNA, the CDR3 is TGCAGCGTTGTGCATTACAGGGGGAACTATGGCTACACCTTC. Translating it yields CSVVHYRGNYGYTF.

CDR3 in amino acids: CASSPGDGGNQPQHF. In nucleotides, the CDR3 is TGTGCCAGCAGCCCCGGGGACGGGGGCAATCAGCCCCAGCATTTT. The gene calls are TRBV7-9 and TRBJ1-5, with D possibly TRBD1 on 5 matching bases. The CDR3 loop spans 15 amino acids. Trimming took off 5 bases at V and 2 bases at J, with 13 bases between the two ends. Per the germline V gene, CDR1 is SEHNR and CDR2 is FQNEAQ (reference sequence).

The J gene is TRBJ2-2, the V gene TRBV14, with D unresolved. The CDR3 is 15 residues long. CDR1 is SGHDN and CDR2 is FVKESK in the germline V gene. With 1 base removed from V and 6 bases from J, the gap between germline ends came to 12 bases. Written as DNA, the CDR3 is TGTGCCAGCAGCCAAGCCCGGGTGCTAGCCGGGGAGCTGTTTTTT. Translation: CASSQARVLAGELFF. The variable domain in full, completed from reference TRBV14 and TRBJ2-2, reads EAGVTQFPSHSVIEKGQTVTLRCDPISGHDNLYWYRRVMGKEIKFLLHFVKESKQDESGMPNNRFLAERTGGTYSTLKVQPAELEDSGVYFCASSQARVLAGELFFGEGSRLTVL.

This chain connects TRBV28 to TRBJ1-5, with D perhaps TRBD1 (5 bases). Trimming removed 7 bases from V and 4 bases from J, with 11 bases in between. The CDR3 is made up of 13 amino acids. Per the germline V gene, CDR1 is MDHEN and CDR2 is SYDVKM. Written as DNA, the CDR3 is TGTGCCAGCAATACAGGAGGAAATCAGCCCCAGCATTTT. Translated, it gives CASNTGGNQPQHF.